This TCR beta chain appears in the sequencing data of a study of STAT3 mutations in large granular lymphocyte leukemia. Study-wide background: Over half of T-LGLL patients had one or more immunosuppressive regimens.

A word on this clone: The antigen remains undetermined.

Each sample's TCRbeta library yielded on average around 40,000 productive templates. Clones were sequenced by immunoSEQ multiplex PCR, and TCRdb holds only the in-frame ones, with some missing. This table holds thousands of clones, around 69% found once. The CDR3 sequence is 16 residues long. From germline, CDR1 is SGHNT and CDR2 YYREEE (reference sequence). The trim removed 0 bases at V and 6 bases at J, leaving 11 bases unmatched. General study points: Every T-cell large granular lymphocyte leukemia patient had at least one immunodominant TCR beta clonotype. Treatment regimens differed across patients between samplings. Clonal expansion was inferred from samples taken at other timepoints.

The chain combines TRBV5-4 with TRBJ2-7; TRBD2 agrees at 8 bases. The source is a man in his 60s with T-cell large granular lymphocyte leukemia. Some clones in this sample may be carry-over from other donors' samples. The sample taken for sequencing was peripheral blood mononuclear cells. In DNA, the CDR3 is TGTGCCAGCAGCTTGGTAGCGGGGTCTTTTTCGGGCGAGCAGTACTTC. Translation: CASSLVAGSFSGEQYF.